The rows below give T cell receptor beta chains drawn from one sample of a study of T-cell memory formation after mild COVID-19. Each CDR3 protein gets one entry after TCRdb re-called the 5' RACE reads with MiXCR. The data show around 99,000 distinct CDR3 sequences, roughly an eighth seen once. The sample consisted of PBMCs or a T cell subset sorted from them (not recorded which). Receptor source: a man aged 18 to 30 who had mild COVID-19 (a few samples of this study predate the infection). Cell type and time point are not known. Both conserved end residues are part of each CDR3. The order of the fields is clone size, D gene, CDR3 length, J gene, V gene, CDR3 protein, CDR3 DNA. A D gene is named only where the DNA matches it firmly. Size is omitted from some rows. Given values are once, few, many or a class for expanded clones.

. | . | 20 | TRBJ2-1 | TRBV5-1 | CASSPQGPTSLRFLLNEQFF | TGCGCCAGCAGCCCGCAGGGGCCTACTAGCCTTAGATTTCTTCTCAATGAGCAGTTCTTC
. | . | 15 | TRBJ2-7 | TRBV15 | CATSRERGPSYEQYF | TGTGCCACCAGCAGAGAACGGGGCCCTTCCTACGAGCAGTACTTC
few | . | 17 | TRBJ1-3 | TRBV7-9 | CASSSPTAPSSGNTIYF | TGTGCCAGCAGCTCGCCGACGGCCCCAAGCTCTGGAAACACCATATATTTT
few | . | 12 | TRBJ1-5 | TRBV18 | CASSPENQPQHF | TGTGCCAGCTCACCGGAGAATCAGCCCCAGCATTTT
. | . | 13 | TRBJ2-4 | TRBV9 | CASSAAGRNIQYF | TGTGCCAGCAGCGCAGCGGGCAGGAACATTCAGTACTTC
. | . | 16 | TRBJ2-1 | TRBV4-3 | CASSQGQWFTYNEQFF | TGCGCCAGCAGCCAAGGTCAGTGGTTCACCTACAATGAGCAGTTCTTC
few | . | 14 | TRBJ2-6 | TRBV9 | CASSVDGGANVLTF | TGTGCCAGCAGCGTAGATGGTGGGGCCAACGTCCTGACTTTC
few | . | 14 | TRBJ2-5 | TRBV11-2 | CASSAWNSQETQYF | TGTGCCAGCAGCGCCTGGAACAGCCAAGAGACCCAGTACTTC
few | . | 14 | TRBJ1-1 | TRBV7-9 | CASSPGGVNTEAFF | TGTGCCAGCAGCCCTGGGGGGGTGAACACTGAAGCTTTCTTT
. | TRBD1 | 18 | TRBJ1-5 | TRBV2 | CASSDPRVGQGKDQPQHF | TGTGCCAGCAGTGACCCGCGCGTCGGACAGGGGAAAGATCAGCCCCAGCATTTT
many | . | 15 | TRBJ2-5 | TRBV5-1 | CASSLAVLTQETQYF | TGCGCCAGCAGCTTGGCCGTTTTGACCCAAGAGACCCAGTACTTC
few | . | 13 | TRBJ2-1 | TRBV4-1 | CASSQIEGDEQFF | TGCGCCAGCAGCCAAATCGAGGGCGATGAGCAGTTCTTC
. | . | 14 | TRBJ2-7 | TRBV20-1 | CSARERGGTYEQYF | TGCAGTGCTAGAGAAAGGGGGGGAACCTACGAGCAGTACTTC
. | . | 15 | TRBJ1-1 | TRBV19 | CASSMDGNGDTEAFF | TGTGCCAGTAGTATGGACGGGAATGGTGACACTGAAGCTTTCTTT
. | . | 13 | TRBJ2-7 | TRBV2 | CASSEYSSYEQYF | TGTGCCAGCAGTGAATACAGTTCCTACGAGCAGTACTTC
. | . | 14 | TRBJ1-4 | TRBV27 | CASSSPATNEKLFF | TGTGCCAGCAGTTCACCCGCAACTAATGAAAAACTGTTTTTT
. | . | 16 | TRBJ2-3 | TRBV4-1 | CASSQARGGGTDTQYF | TGCGCCAGCAGCCAAGCCAGGGGAGGGGGCACAGATACGCAGTATTTT
. | . | 13 | TRBJ1-1 | TRBV20-1 | CSAKGRVETEAFF | TGCAGTGCTAAGGGCAGGGTGGAGACTGAAGCTTTCTTT
few | . | 16 | TRBJ2-1 | TRBV24-1 | CATSDSSTGIYNEQFF | TGTGCCACCAGTGATTCCTCCACAGGGATTTACAATGAGCAGTTCTTC
. | TRBD1 | 15 | TRBJ2-6 | TRBV12-3/TRBV12-4 | CASTETGKGANVLTF | TGTGCCAGCACTGAGACAGGGAAAGGGGCCAACGTCCTGACTTTC
many | . | 12 | TRBJ2-1 | TRBV6-5 | CASSPTYNEQFF | TGTGCCAGCAGCCCCACATACAATGAGCAGTTCTTC
few | . | 16 | TRBJ1-2 | TRBV7-9 | CASGKGTEFSNYGYTF | TGTGCCAGCGGGAAAGGGACCGAGTTTTCTAACTATGGCTACACCTTC
few | TRBD1 | 15 | TRBJ1-6 | TRBV9 | CASSERDRLNSPLHF | TGTGCCAGCAGCGAACGGGACAGGCTTAATTCACCCCTCCACTTT
few | TRBD2 | 16 | TRBJ2-2 | TRBV6-2/TRBV6-3 | CASSYPGIAGTGELFF | TGTGCCAGCAGTTATCCGGGGATAGCGGGCACCGGGGAGCTGTTTTTT
. | . | 16 | TRBJ1-3 | TRBV7-9 | CASSQPRTTSGNTIYF | TGTGCCAGCAGCCAACCTAGGACAACCTCTGGAAACACCATATATTTT
. | . | 14 | TRBJ2-7 | TRBV5-5 | CASSLGSKYHEQYF | TGTGCCAGCAGCCTTGGGTCGAAATACCACGAGCAGTACTTC
many | . | 16 | TRBJ1-4 | TRBV5-1 | CASSLGPSGDGEKLFF | TGCGCCAGCAGCTTGGGTCCGTCGGGAGATGGGGAAAAACTGTTTTTT
. | . | 14 | TRBJ2-5 | TRBV27 | CASSSDTFQETQYF | TGTGCCAGCAGTTCTGACACCTTCCAAGAGACCCAGTACTTC
few | TRBD2 | 15 | TRBJ2-1 | TRBV12-3/TRBV12-4 | CASRRTSGRYNEQFF | TGTGCCAGCAGGAGAACTAGCGGGAGGTACAATGAGCAGTTCTTC
. | . | 14 | TRBJ2-3 | TRBV6-6 | CASSYVASTDTQYF | TGTGCCAGCAGTTACGTCGCCAGCACAGATACGCAGTATTTT
. | . | 13 | TRBJ2-1 | TRBV20-1 | CSALLGGRNEQFF | TGCAGTGCGCTCCTGGGGGGCCGGAATGAGCAGTTCTTC
. | . | 11 | TRBJ1-2 | TRBV6-2/TRBV6-3 | CASSRGDGYTF | TGTGCCAGCAGTAGAGGAGATGGCTACACCTTC
few | . | 16 | TRBJ2-7 | TRBV6-2/TRBV6-3 | CASSRPGTAVGTEQYF | TGTGCCAGCAGCCGCCCTGGGACAGCGGTAGGGACTGAGCAGTACTTC
. | . | 15 | TRBJ1-2 | TRBV20-1 | CSARDSAWGNYGYTF | TGCAGTGCTAGAGATTCCGCTTGGGGGAACTATGGCTACACCTTC
. | TRBD2 | 13 | TRBJ2-3 | TRBV5-6 | CASSPTSPDTQYF | TGTGCCAGCAGCCCGACTAGCCCGGATACGCAGTATTTT
. | . | 16 | TRBJ2-3 | TRBV4-1 | CASSQTTGGGTDTQYF | TGCGCCAGCAGCCAAACCACAGGGGGGGGCACAGATACGCAGTATTTT
few | TRBD2 | 14 | TRBJ2-2 | TRBV18 | CASSAGTSDGELFF | TGTGCCAGCTCAGCCGGGACTAGTGACGGGGAGCTGTTTTTT
. | . | 15 | TRBJ2-5 | TRBV29-1 | CSVEDQEGTGETQYF | TGCAGCGTTGAAGATCAAGAGGGAACGGGGGAGACCCAGTACTTC
few | . | 11 | TRBJ2-3 | TRBV28 | CASKGSDTQYF | TGTGCCAGCAAGGGATCAGATACGCAGTATTTT
few | . | 14 | TRBJ2-5 | TRBV7-3 | CASSLTGDQETQYF | TGTGCCAGCAGCCTAACGGGGGATCAAGAGACCCAGTACTTC